The entry below describes one TCR beta chain. This clonotype was seen a single time. The target of this receptor is not known. Within one base of it there is no much larger clone, and no base qualities were kept. One read alone makes for weak evidence. This entry comes from a study of tumor-infiltrating lymphocytes in oesophageal squamous cell carcinoma (dated by TCRdb to 2016 to 2017). Library construction relied on PCR. The sequencer was an Illumina HiSeq 2000. The public reads were run again by TCRdb, first through fastp at Q25 and then through MiXCR, and only productive beta chains were kept. When rows share a CDR3 protein, they turn into one entry using the most common DNA and genes. This sample gives approximately 15,000 distinct CDR3 sequences in total; roughly 55% of them show up just once. The top ten constitute around a fifth of the sample. CDR1 MNHNY and CDR2 SVGAGI were looked up in the germline V gene (reference sequence). V is reduced by 0 bases and J by 7 bases, leaving a spacing of 15 bases between them. Measured from the cysteine to the phenylalanine, the CDR3 is 15 residues long. CDR3 DNA is the only sequence kept; it has 45 bases, read in frame from the first base.

The sample consisted of esophageal tumor tissue. The chain uses TRBV6-6 and TRBJ1-1, with TRBD1 perhaps the D gene, on 5 matching bases. The sequence was collected from a male donor with esophageal squamous cell carcinoma. The CDR3 reads as follows: CASSYSARWGVEAFF. Read as DNA, the sequence is TGTGCCAGCAGTTACTCAGCTAGGTGGGGGGTTGAAGCTTTCTTT.